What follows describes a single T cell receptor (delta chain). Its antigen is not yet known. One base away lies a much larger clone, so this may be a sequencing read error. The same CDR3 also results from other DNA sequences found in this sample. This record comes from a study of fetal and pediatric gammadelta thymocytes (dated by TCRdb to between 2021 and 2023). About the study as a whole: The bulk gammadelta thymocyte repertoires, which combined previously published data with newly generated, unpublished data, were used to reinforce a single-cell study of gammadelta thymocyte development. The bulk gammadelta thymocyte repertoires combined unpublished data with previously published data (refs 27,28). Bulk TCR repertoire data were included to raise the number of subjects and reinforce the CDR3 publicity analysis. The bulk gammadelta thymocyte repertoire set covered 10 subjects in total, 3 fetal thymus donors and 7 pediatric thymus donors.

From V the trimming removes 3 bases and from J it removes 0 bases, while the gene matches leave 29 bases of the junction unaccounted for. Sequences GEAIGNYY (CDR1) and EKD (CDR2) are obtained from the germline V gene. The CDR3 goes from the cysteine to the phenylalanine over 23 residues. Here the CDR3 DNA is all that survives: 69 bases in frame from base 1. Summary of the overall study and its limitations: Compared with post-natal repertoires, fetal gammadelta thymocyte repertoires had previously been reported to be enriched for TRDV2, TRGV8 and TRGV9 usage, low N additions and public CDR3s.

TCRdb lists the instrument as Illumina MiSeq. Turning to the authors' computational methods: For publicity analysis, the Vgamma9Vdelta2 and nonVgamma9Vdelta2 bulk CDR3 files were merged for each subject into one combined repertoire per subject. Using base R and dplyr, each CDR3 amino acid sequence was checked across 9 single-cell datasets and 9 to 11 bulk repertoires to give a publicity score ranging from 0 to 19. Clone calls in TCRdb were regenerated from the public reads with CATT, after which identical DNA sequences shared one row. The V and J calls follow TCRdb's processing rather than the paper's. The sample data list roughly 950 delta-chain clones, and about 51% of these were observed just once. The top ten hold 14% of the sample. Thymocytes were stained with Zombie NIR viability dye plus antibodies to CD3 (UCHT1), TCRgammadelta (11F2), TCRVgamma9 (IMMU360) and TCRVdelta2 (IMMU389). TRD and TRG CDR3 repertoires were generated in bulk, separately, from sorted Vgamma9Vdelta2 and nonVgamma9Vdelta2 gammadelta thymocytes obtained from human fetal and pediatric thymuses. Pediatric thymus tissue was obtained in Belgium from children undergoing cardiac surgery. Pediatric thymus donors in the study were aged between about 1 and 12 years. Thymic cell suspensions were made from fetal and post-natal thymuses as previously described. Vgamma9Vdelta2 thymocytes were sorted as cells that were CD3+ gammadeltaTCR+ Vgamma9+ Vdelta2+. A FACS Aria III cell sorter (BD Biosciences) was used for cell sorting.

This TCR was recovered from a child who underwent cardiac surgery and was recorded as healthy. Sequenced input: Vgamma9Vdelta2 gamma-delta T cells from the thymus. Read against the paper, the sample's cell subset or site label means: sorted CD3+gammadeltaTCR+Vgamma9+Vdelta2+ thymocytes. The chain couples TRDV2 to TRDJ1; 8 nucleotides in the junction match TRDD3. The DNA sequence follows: TGTGCCTGTGACCTACGAAGGCCTACGGGATACGCATTTGGCGTACCTTACACCGATAAACTCATCTTT. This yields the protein CACDLRRPTGYAFGVPYTDKLIF.